These 29 T cell receptor beta chains share one sample of origin, sequenced in a study of human CD8 memory T cell subsets. UMI-labeled 5' RACE was used to make TCR beta libraries. For each CDR3 protein, TCRdb gives one entry from its re-call of the 5' RACE reads, without DNA. The table lists around 10,000 distinct CDR3 sequences, with about 20% in the top ten. The sequenced sample consisted of CD8+ stem-like memory T cells (TSCM and TCM) sorted from PBMCs. Noted subset: stem-like memory CD8 T cells (TSTEM), CCR7+ PD-1- TIGIT-. These TCRs come from a human donor in good health.

This clonotype is medium-sized by frequency. The J gene is TRBJ1-2, the V gene TRBV20-1. Germline V lookup: CDR1 DFQATT, CDR2 SNEGSKA (reference sequence). This CDR3 is built from 13 residues. CDR3 residues: CSARDRDSNGYTF.

The chain carries TRBV6-1 and TRBJ2-3; TCRdb indicates TRBD2, and absent DNA this call remains unverified. The CDR3 is made up of 14 amino acids. CDR1 and CDR2 from the germline V gene are MNHNS and SASEGT. The CDR3 is CALRRLMGTDTQYF.

The chain recombines TRBV7-9 with TRBJ1-1. The CDR3 length is 13 residues. Germline V lookup: CDR1 SEHNR, CDR2 FQNEAQ (reference sequence). The chain's CDR3 is CASSLGAPWEAFF.

Considering frequency, this clonotype is medium-sized. The gene calls are TRBV9 and TRBJ2-7; the D call from TCRdb, TRBD1, cannot be confirmed without DNA. CDR3 length: 13 residues. The V gene's germline CDR1 is SGDLS and CDR2 YYNGEE. CDR3 in amino acids: CASSGTGGHEQYF.

The V gene is TRBV27, the J gene TRBJ2-1; there is no DNA to check the TCRdb D call of TRBD1. Germline V gene data show CDR1 as MNHEY and CDR2 as SMNVEV (reference sequence). The CDR3 contains 16 residues. CDR3 protein: CASSPSAGARYNEQFF.

CDR3 amino acids: CASSLAGGPHNEQFF. This chain joins TRBV5-1 and TRBJ2-1; the TCRdb call, TRBD2, lacks DNA for checking. The CDR3 is 15 amino acids. Per germline, CDR1 SGHRS and CDR2 YFSETQ. Looking up the rest from reference TRBV5-1 and TRBJ2-1 gives the full variable domain: KAGVTQTPRYLIKTRGQQVTLSCSPISGHRSVSWYQQTPGQGLQFLFEYFSETQRNKGNFPGRFSGRQFSNSRSEMNVSTLELGDSALYLCASSLAGGPHNEQFFGPGTRLTVL.

The J gene is TRBJ2-1, the V gene TRBV4-2; the D gene TCRdb calls, TRBD1, cannot be checked with no DNA. The germline CDR1 and CDR2 sequences are LGHNA and YNFKEQ. The CDR3 loop spans 16 amino acids. The CDR3 region is CASSQDAGTGGNEQFF.

This chain connects TRBV11-2 to TRBJ2-7; TCRdb indicates TRBD2, and absent DNA this call remains unverified. Per germline, CDR1 SGHAT and CDR2 FQNNGV. The CDR3 covers 16 residues. The CDR3 region is CASSLILAGGSYEQYF.

Measured by frequency, this clonotype is medium-sized. This rearrangement joins TRBV29-1 to TRBJ2-3; TCRdb returns TRBD2, unconfirmable since there is no DNA. Germline V gives CDR1 SQVTM, CDR2 ANQGSEA. CDR3 length: 15 amino acids. The CDR3 spells CSVVGGLLHTDTQYF.

Frequency places this clonotype as medium-sized. CDR3 in amino acids: CASRSSNTNEQFF. The genes are TRBV28 and TRBJ2-1. Germline CDR1 reads MDHEN; CDR2 reads SYDVKM. This CDR3 comprises 13 residues. Supplemented by reference TRBV28 and TRBJ2-1, the full variable domain reads DVKVTQSSRYLVKRTGEKVFLECVQDMDHENMFWYRQDPGLGLRLIYFSYDVKMKEKGDIPEGYSVSREKKERFSLILESASTNQTSMYLCASRSSNTNEQFFGPGTRLTVL.

The chain links TRBV7-9 to TRBJ2-1; the TCRdb D gene call, TRBD2, has no DNA to confirm it. The CDR3 spans 17 residues. The germline V gene has CDR1 SEHNR and CDR2 FQNEAQ (reference sequence). CDR3 loop: CASSSSMTSGPSNEQFF.

This clonotype is identified as medium-sized from frequency. The J gene is TRBJ2-1, the V gene TRBV29-1; TCRdb outputs TRBD1, but without DNA this stays unchecked. This CDR3 region has 17 residues. Looked up from germline, CDR1 is SQVTM and CDR2 is ANQGSEA. The chain's CDR3 is CSVVSGSRLRSYNEQFF.

CDR3 sequence reads: CASSRMNGGYGYTF. The chain couples TRBV6-2 or TRBV6-3 to TRBJ1-2. The CDR3 extends over 14 amino acids. Germline V gene sequence: CDR1 MNHEY, CDR2 SVGEGT.

The V call is TRBV16, the J call TRBJ1-1. The CDR3 spans 13 residues. CDR1 KGHSY and CDR2 FQNENV come from the germline V gene. CDR3 in amino acids: CASNHPENTEAFF.

By frequency, this clonotype is medium-sized. CDR3 sequence reads: CASSLLTEAFF. The gene calls are TRBV7-9 and TRBJ1-1. This CDR3 spans 11 amino acids. Germline assignment: CDR1 SEHNR and CDR2 FQNEAQ (reference sequence).

The chain employs TRBV21-1 and TRBJ1-5; absent DNA, TCRdb's TRBD1 call cannot be checked. TRBV21-1 is labeled a pseudogene. The CDR3 loop spans 14 amino acids. The CDR3 spells CASSSRQVRQPQHF.

The CDR3 region is CASSIRPDEQFF. The V and J genes are TRBV7-3 and TRBJ2-1; TCRdb names TRBD1, which stays unverified in the absence of DNA. This CDR3 is built from 12 residues. Per germline, CDR1 SGHTA and CDR2 FQGTGA.

The chain couples TRBV12-3 or TRBV12-4 to TRBJ1-2. This CDR3 comprises 13 residues. The CDR3 loop reads CASSYSGHYGYTF.

This clonotype shows up as hyperexpanded by frequency. This chain joins TRBV3-1 and TRBJ2-7; TCRdb returns TRBD2, unconfirmable since there is no DNA. Germline V gene lookup returns CDR1 LGHDT and CDR2 YNNKEL (reference sequence). CDR3 length equals 14 residues. The CDR3: CASSQEGVGDEQYF.

CDR3 region: CASSFAAVYEQYF. The V and J genes are TRBV7-2 and TRBJ2-7. The germline V gene encodes CDR1 SGHTA and CDR2 FQGNSA. The CDR3 has 13 residues.

This chain connects TRBV6-5 to TRBJ2-5; TCRdb's D gene call, TRBD2, goes unchecked for lack of DNA. There are 13 residues in the CDR3. The germline gives CDR1 MNHEY, CDR2 SVGAGI. This CDR3 is CASSYSLAETQYF.

This rearrangement joins TRBV20-1 to TRBJ2-5; the TCRdb call, TRBD1, lacks DNA for checking. Per germline, CDR1 DFQATT and CDR2 SNEGSKA (reference sequence). The CDR3 loop spans 14 amino acids. The CDR3 here is CSARVGDRQETQYF.

The chain couples TRBV19 to TRBJ1-5; TCRdb picks TRBD1, but there is no DNA to check that call. CDR1 is LNHDA, CDR2 SQIVND, per germline (reference sequence). There are 12 residues in the CDR3. CDR3: CASWGGLEPQHF. Combining the CDR3 with reference TRBV19 and TRBJ1-5 gives the whole variable domain DGGITQSPKYLFRKEGQNVTLSCEQNLNHDAMYWYRQDPGQGLRLIYYSQIVNDFQKGDIAEGYSVSREKKESFPLTVTSAQKNPTAFYLCASWGGLEPQHFGDGTRLSIL.

The genes are TRBV18 and TRBJ2-5; TCRdb outputs TRBD1, but without DNA this stays unchecked. The CDR3 spans 19 residues. The germline gives CDR1 KGHSH, CDR2 LQKENI. The CDR3 sequence is CASSREGTGESTLQETQYF.

The gene calls are TRBV19 and TRBJ1-5. This CDR3 spans 14 amino acids. Germline lookup yields CDR1 LNHDA and CDR2 SQIVND (reference sequence). CDR3 amino acids: CASSIAGSGQPQHF.

The chain has TRBV7-2 and TRBJ2-1; TCRdb calls TRBD1, which cannot be checked without DNA. The CDR3 extends over 13 amino acids. Germline V gives CDR1 SGHTA, CDR2 FQGNSA. The CDR3 here is CASSFWDGNEQFF.

By frequency, this clonotype is medium-sized. The chain has TRBV7-3 and TRBJ1-1; TCRdb selects TRBD1, and the lack of DNA leaves this call unchecked. Looked up from germline, CDR1 is SGHTA and CDR2 is FQGTGA. This CDR3 comprises 15 residues. The CDR3 region is CASSQGTGANTEAFF.

The rearrangement links TRBV4-1 to TRBJ2-7; TCRdb outputs TRBD2, but without DNA this stays unchecked. Per germline, CDR1 MGHRA and CDR2 YSYEKL. CDR3 length: 15 amino acids. The chain's CDR3 is CASSQVSGGLYEQYF.

Judged by frequency, this clonotype is medium-sized (0.01 to 0.1%). The V and J genes are TRBV29-1 and TRBJ2-7; lacking DNA, the TRBD1 call made by TCRdb goes unchecked. This CDR3 contains 16 residues. The germline CDR1 and CDR2 sequences are SQVTM and ANQGSEA. The CDR3 loop is CSVMAMGDRGPYEQYF.